A single sample gave rise to the 13 T cell receptor beta chains below, sequenced in a study of PD-1 blockade in classical Hodgkin lymphoma. The method was immunoSEQ multiplex PCR; TCRdb's version includes in-frame clones alone and lacks a portion of them. The data contain about 25,000 clones, over 80% of them singletons. Stated time point: cycle 4 day 1 (C4D1), after 6 weeks of nivolumab. The patients all showed relapse after autologous stem cell transplantation, while their brentuximab vedotin exposure varied. By magnetic negative selection, CD4+ T cells were purified from thawed PBMCs. The source was CD4+ T cells from blood, collected before the fourth cycle of nivolumab. These receptors all come from a human donor with classical Hodgkin lymphoma.

The chain recombines TRBV11-3 with TRBJ2-2; D is possibly TRBD1 or TRBD2 (5 bases each). The V gene lost 0 bases and the J gene lost 4 bases, with 6 bases spanning the gap. This CDR3 has 14 residues. Germline V gene sequence: CDR1 SGHNT, CDR2 YENEEA. CDR3 DNA: TGTGCCAGCAGCTTAGAGGGGACCACCGGGGAGCTGTTTTTT. This translates into CASSLEGTTGELFF. Full variable domain (remainder filled in from reference TRBV11-3 and TRBJ2-2): EAGVVQSPRYKIIEKKQPVAFWCNPISGHNTLYWYLQNLGQGPELLIRYENEEAVDDSQLPKDRFSAERLKGVDSTLKIQPAELGDSAVYLCASSLEGTTGELFFGEGSRLTVL.

The chain is built from TRBV7-2 and TRBJ2-3, with D possibly matching TRBD1 (5 bases). Per germline, CDR1 SGHTA and CDR2 FQGNSA. The CDR3 loop spans 14 amino acids. The germline V and J ends were trimmed by 2 bases and 3 bases, with 9 bases remaining between them. The CDR3 sequence: CASSLQSGTDTQYF. The CDR3 DNA reads TGTGCCAGCAGCTTACAATCAGGGACAGATACGCAGTATTTT.

The CDR3 is CASSPLGTDGNTIYF. In DNA, the CDR3 is TGTGCCAGCTCACCCCTGGGGACAGATGGAAACACCATATATTTT. This chain links TRBV18 with TRBJ1-3, with 7 bases lining up with TRBD1. This CDR3 is 15 amino acids long. Trimming cost V 3 bases and J 3 bases; bases outside gene matches: 5. The germline CDR1 and CDR2 sequences are KGHSH and LQKENI.

This clone came up once. The chain couples TRBV11-2 to TRBJ1-4; D is undetermined. The CDR3 consists of 17 residues. V lost 1 base and J 7 bases, leaving 19 bases between the germline ends. Germline-derived CDR1 and CDR2 are SGHAT and FQNNGV. The DNA for the CDR3 is TGTGCCAGCAGCTTAGCTATAAACCCCGCGCTCGGTGAAAAACTGTTTTTT. Translation: CASSLAINPALGEKLFF.

J is TRBJ2-3 and V is TRBV7-2, with D tentatively TRBD2 (6 bases). The CDR3 runs 13 residues. Germline CDR1 and CDR2: SGHTA and FQGNSA. V lost 1 base to trimming and J lost 10 bases, with 12 bases between them. The CDR3 DNA is TGTGCCAGCAGCTTAGTAGGCGGGGAGGCGCAGTATTTT. Protein: CASSLVGGEAQYF.

The chain uses TRBV27 and TRBJ2-7; no firm D call. V lost 3 bases and J 0 bases, leaving 9 bases between the germline ends. The CDR3 runs 14 residues. Germline loops: CDR1 MNHEY, CDR2 SMNVEV (reference sequence). The CDR3 reads CASSFSGSSYEQYF. In DNA form, the CDR3 reads TGTGCCAGCAGTTTTTCGGGCAGCTCCTACGAGCAGTACTTC.

This chain connects TRBV6-6 to TRBJ1-1, with TRBD1 matching over 7 bases. The CDR3 loop spans 14 amino acids. V shed 8 bases and J 4 bases; nucleotides not matched to a gene: 10. Germline V gene data show CDR1 as MNHNY and CDR2 as SVGAGI (reference sequence). CDR3 in amino acids: CASLSGGEGTEAFF. CDR3 coding DNA: TGTGCCAGCCTATCAGGGGGAGAGGGCACTGAAGCTTTCTTT.

The genes are TRBV7-3 and TRBJ2-6; unclear D gene. Trimming removed 4 bases at V and 0 bases at J, with 16 bases between. Germline V lookup: CDR1 SGHTA, CDR2 FQGTGA. The CDR3 consists of 18 residues. As DNA, the CDR3 is TGTGCCAGCAGCTCGGGCCTGTGGCCGAGCTCTGGGGCCAACGTCCTGACTTTC. Translating it yields CASSSGLWPSSGANVLTF.

V is TRBV6-6 and J is TRBJ1-5; perhaps TRBD1 as D (5 bases). The length of the CDR3 is 15 residues. V lost 2 bases and J 2 bases, leaving 10 bases between the germline ends. CDR1 is MNHNY, CDR2 SVGAGI, per germline (reference sequence). For the CDR3, the DNA is TGTGCCAGCAGTTACGTGGGGGAAGGCAATCAGCCCCAGCATTTT. This encodes CASSYVGEGNQPQHF.

The gene calls are TRBV15 and TRBJ2-4; 9 nucleotides match TRBD2. V was clipped by 1 base and J by 8 bases; unmatched bases: 9. The CDR3 is 16 amino acids. Per the germline V gene, CDR1 is LNHNV and CDR2 is YYDKDF (reference sequence). The CDR3 here is CATSRGGTSPMDIQYF. CDR3 DNA: TGTGCCACCAGCAGAGGGGGGACTAGCCCCATGGACATTCAGTACTTC.

This clone came up once. The chain links TRBV19 to TRBJ1-5; D is uncertain. Trimming pared 4 bases from V and 1 base from J, leaving 5 bases between. The germline gives CDR1 LNHDA, CDR2 SQIVND (reference sequence). The CDR3 runs 13 residues. This CDR3 is CASSKGSNQPQHF. DNA for the CDR3: TGTGCCAGTAGTAAAGGAAGCAATCAGCCCCAGCATTTT.

The chain joins TRBV10-3 to TRBJ1-6, with D hard to call. The CDR3 has 14 residues. Per the germline V gene, CDR1 is ENHRY and CDR2 is SYGVKD. Trimming cost V 2 bases and J 7 bases, with 9 bases left between them. The CDR3 reads CAISEKGGNSPLHF. As DNA, the CDR3 is TGTGCCATCAGTGAGAAGGGAGGCAATTCACCCCTCCACTTT.

The gene calls are TRBV19 and TRBJ1-4; 10 bases align to TRBD1. The CDR3 is 14 residues long. Germline V gene lookup returns CDR1 LNHDA and CDR2 SQIVND (reference sequence). Trimming cost V 7 bases and J 7 bases; bases outside gene matches: 6. Here the CDR3 DNA reads TGTGCCAGTACCCGGACAGGGGGGGGTGAAAAACTGTTTTTT. Translation: CASTRTGGGEKLFF.